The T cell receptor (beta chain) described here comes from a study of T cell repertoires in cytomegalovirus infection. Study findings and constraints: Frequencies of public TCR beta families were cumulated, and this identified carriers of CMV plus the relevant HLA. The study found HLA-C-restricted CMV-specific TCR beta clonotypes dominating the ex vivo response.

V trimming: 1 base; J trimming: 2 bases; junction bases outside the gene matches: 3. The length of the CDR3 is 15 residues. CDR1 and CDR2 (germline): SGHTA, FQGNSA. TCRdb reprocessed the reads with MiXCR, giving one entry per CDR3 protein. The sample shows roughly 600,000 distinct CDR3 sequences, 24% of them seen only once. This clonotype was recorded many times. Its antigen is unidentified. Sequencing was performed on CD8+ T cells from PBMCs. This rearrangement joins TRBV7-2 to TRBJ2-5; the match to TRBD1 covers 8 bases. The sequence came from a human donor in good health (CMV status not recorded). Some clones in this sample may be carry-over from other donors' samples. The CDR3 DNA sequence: TGTGCCAGCAGCTTAGGGACAGGGAGACAAGAGACCCAGTACTTC. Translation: CASSLGTGRQETQYF. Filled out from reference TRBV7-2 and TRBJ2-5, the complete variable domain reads GAGVSQSPSNKVTEKGKDVELRCDPISGHTALYWYRQSLGQGLEFLIYFQGNSAPDKSGLPSDRFSAERTGGSVSTLTIQRTQQEDSAVYLCASSLGTGRQETQYFGPGTRLLVL.